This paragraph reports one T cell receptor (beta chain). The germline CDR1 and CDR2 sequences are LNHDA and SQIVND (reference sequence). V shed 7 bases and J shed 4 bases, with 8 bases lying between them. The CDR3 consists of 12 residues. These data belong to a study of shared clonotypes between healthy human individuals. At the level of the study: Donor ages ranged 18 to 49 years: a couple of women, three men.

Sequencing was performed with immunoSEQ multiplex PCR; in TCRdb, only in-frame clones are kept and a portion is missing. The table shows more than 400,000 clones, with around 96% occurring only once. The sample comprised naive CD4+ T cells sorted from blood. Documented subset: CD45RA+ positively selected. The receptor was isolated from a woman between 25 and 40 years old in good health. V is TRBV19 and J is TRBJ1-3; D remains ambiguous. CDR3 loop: CASIQPGNTIYF. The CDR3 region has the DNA TGTGCCAGTATTCAACCAGGAAACACCATATATTTT.